This entry describes one T cell receptor beta chain. The authors' processing: How many nucleated cells were present was estimated from reference gene primer amplification. Produced via immunoSEQ multiplex PCR; TCRdb's table is partial and in-frame only. V and J calls and clone size come straight from that table; D and trimming were deduced from the DNA. Of approximately 190,000 clones listed, 80% to 85% are singletons. The V gene's germline CDR1 is SGHRS and CDR2 YFSETQ. V gave up 2 bases and J gave up 2 bases; unmatched junction bases: 0. The CDR3 runs 14 residues. This specimen belongs to a study of blood T cell repertoires in COVID-19. Study at large: The United States, Italy and Spain provided the acute and convalescent COVID-19 samples. The cDNA or gDNA used as material had been derived from T cells, B-cell-depleted T cells, or PBMCs.

Sequenced material: peripheral blood. The sequence was obtained from a woman between 40 and 50 years old with acute or convalescent COVID-19. V and J are TRBV5-1 and TRBJ2-7; 11 positions agree with TRBD2. CDR3 DNA: TGCGCCAGCAGCTTTAGCGGGAGGGCCTACGAGCAGTACTTC. It translates to CASSFSGRAYEQYF.